The sequence of this T cell receptor (beta chain) was determined in a study of T-cell reconstitution after alpha-beta-depleted transplantation in children. Unique molecular identifiers were built into the TCRbeta library. TCRdb ran MiXCR on the PCR reads and lists one entry per CDR3 protein. The data show approximately 98,000 distinct CDR3 sequences, about 6.5% seen once. CDR3 length: 18 residues. CDR1 SGHAT and CDR2 FQNNGV come from the germline V gene. V was clipped by 4 bases and J by 5 bases; unmatched bases: 17. This clonotype was seen only a few times. The specimen comprised PBMCs, mostly from graft donor cells, sampled 360 days after TCRalphabeta/CD19-depleted stem cell transplant. The chain links TRBV11-2 to TRBJ2-3; TRBD2 matches 8 bases. The sequence was collected from a male patient aged 2-9 years who had a stem cell transplant for acute lymphoblastic leukemia, so the T cells may come from the graft donor. The CDR3 reads CASSSIAQLAVEEDTQYF. The CDR3 DNA sequence: TGTGCCAGCAGCTCTATAGCCCAACTAGCGGTGGAGGAAGATACGCAGTATTTT.